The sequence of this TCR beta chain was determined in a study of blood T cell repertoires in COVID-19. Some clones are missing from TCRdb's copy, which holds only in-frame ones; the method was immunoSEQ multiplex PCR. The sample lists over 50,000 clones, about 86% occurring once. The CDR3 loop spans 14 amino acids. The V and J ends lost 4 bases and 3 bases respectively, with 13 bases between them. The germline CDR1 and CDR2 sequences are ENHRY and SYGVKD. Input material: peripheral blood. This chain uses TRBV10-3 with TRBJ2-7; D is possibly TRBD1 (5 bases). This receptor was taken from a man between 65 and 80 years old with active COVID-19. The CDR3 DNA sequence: TGTGCCATCAGTGGGGTAGGGGAAGGCTACGAGCAGTACTTC. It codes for CAISGVGEGYEQYF.